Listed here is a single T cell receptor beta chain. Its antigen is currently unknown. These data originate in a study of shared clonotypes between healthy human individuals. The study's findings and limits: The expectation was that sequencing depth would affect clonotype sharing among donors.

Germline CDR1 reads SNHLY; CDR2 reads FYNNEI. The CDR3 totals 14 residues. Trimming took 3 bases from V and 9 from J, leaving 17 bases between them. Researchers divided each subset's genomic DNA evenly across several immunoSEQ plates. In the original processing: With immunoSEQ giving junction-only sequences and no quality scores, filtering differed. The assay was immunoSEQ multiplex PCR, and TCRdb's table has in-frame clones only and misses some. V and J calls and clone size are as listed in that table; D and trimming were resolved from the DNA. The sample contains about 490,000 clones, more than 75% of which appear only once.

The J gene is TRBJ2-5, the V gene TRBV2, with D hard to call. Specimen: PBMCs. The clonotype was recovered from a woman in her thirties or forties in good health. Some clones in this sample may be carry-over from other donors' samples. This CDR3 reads CASSDSSQSGAQYF. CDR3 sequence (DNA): TGTGCCAGCAGTGACTCTTCGCAATCTGGAGCCCAGTACTTC.